What follows are 5 T cell receptor beta chains derived from one specimen sequenced in a study of T cells in Graves' hyperthyroidism and ophthalmopathy (dated by TCRdb to about 2019). Libraries were prepared through multiplex PCR. Sequencing used an Illumina HiSeq 2000. Amplification of TCR beta CDR3 regions was carried out from RNA transcripts. A first-round RT-PCR of the TCR CDR3 used the HTBI primer set with the Qiagen OneStep RT-PCR kit. TCRdb reworked the public reads: Q25 trimming with fastp, MiXCR clone assembly, productive beta chains retained. All rows with the same CDR3 protein become a single entry with the most common DNA and genes. Present in this sample are hundreds of thousands of distinct CDR3 sequences, less than 25% of which were seen just once. The ten largest clones take up 30% to 40% of the sample. The sample comprised blood. The receptors originated from a man aged 25-40 years with Graves' ophthalmopathy.

This clonotype appeared a few times. The V call is TRBV6-1, the J call TRBJ2-7; 13 bases are shared with TRBD2. Looked up from germline, CDR1 is MNHNS and CDR2 is SASEGT. After removal of 5 bases from V and 6 bases from J, the junction contained 22 bases not matched to a gene. This CDR3 has 20 residues. Here the CDR3 DNA reads TGTGCCAGCAGTTATAAGGGGACTAGCGGGACTCACCGGAGATATTGCGAGCAGTACTTC. Its translation: CASSYKGTSGTHRRYCEQYF.

Regarding this clonotype: One end of the junction fails to match germline, which may point to a read error. The rearrangement uses TRBV7-2 and TRBJ2-7; D not certain. The CDR3 contains 15 residues. Germline CDR1 SGHTA, CDR2 FQGNSA. CDR3 sequence reads: CASSLTPGLSYEQCF. The CDR3 coding sequence is TGTGCCAGCAGCTTAACCCCAGGTCTCTCCTACGAGCAGTGCTTC.

This clonotype was seen only a few times. The chain employs TRBV13 and TRBJ2-1; TRBD2 matches 10 bases. Germline V gives CDR1 PRHDT, CDR2 FYEKMQ (reference sequence). This CDR3 has 15 amino acids. Trimming took 5 bases from V and 12 from J; bases not matched to a gene: 13. The CDR3 coding sequence is TGTGCCAGCAGCGCCGCGGAGGCTAGCGGGAGTCGGCAGTTCTTC. This sequence encodes CASSAAEASGSRQFF.

V usage is TRBV20-1 and J usage is TRBJ2-2; D uncertain. This CDR3 spans 15 amino acids. Trimming shortened V by 3 bases and J by 7 bases, and 18 bases separated the two germline ends. Germline V gene data show CDR1 as DFQATT and CDR2 as SNEGSKA (reference sequence). The CDR3 DNA follows: TGCAGTGCTAGTCTGGCTAGTTCTCTGAGCGGGGAGCTGTTTTTT. Its protein product is CSASLASSLSGELFF.

The rearrangement uses TRBV10-3 and TRBJ1-2; a weak D match, TRBD1 (5 bases). Germline V lookup: CDR1 ENHRY, CDR2 SYGVKD. This CDR3 region has 18 residues. The ends were cut back, 6 bases at V and 5 bases at J, with 28 bases in the middle. CDR3 loop: CAIRRSLMGGLRDYGYTF. The CDR3 DNA reads as TGTGCCATCAGACGCAGTTTGATGGGGGGGTTAAGGGATTATGGCTACACCTTC.